These 20 T cell receptor beta chains share one sample of origin, sequenced in a study of T cell responses to AZD1222 COVID-19 vaccine. Sequencing used immunoSEQ multiplex PCR; TCRdb keeps in-frame clones, though not all of them. In the table there are 150,000 to 200,000 clones, 94% of which are singletons. Sequences were derived from peripheral blood, sampled on day 0 of AZD1222 vaccination. These receptor sequences come from an adult in good health.

The chain uses TRBV11-2 and TRBJ1-2, with TRBD1 identical over 7 bases. CDR1 and CDR2 (germline): SGHAT, FQNNGV. The trim removed 0 bases at V and 7 bases at J, leaving 5 bases unmatched. The CDR3 spans 14 residues. The CDR3 nucleotides read TGTGCCAGCAGCTTAGATTCAGGGGGTCTTGGCTACACCTTC. This translates into CASSLDSGGLGYTF.

The chain uses TRBV10-3 and TRBJ2-4, with D uncertain. The CDR3 covers 15 residues. Germline lookup yields CDR1 ENHRY and CDR2 SYGVKD. V was cut by 0 bases and J by 3 bases, with 9 bases left in between. The CDR3 is CAISESGIVKNIQYF. The CDR3 nucleotides are TGTGCCATCAGTGAGTCGGGGATCGTCAAAAACATTCAGTACTTC.

Comment on this clone: A junction end diverges from the germline sequence, so it may reflect a read error. The chain is built from TRBV4-1 and TRBJ1-3; tentatively, D is TRBD1 (5 bases). Per the germline V gene, CDR1 is MGHRA and CDR2 is YSYEKL. The CDR3 spans 12 residues. CDR3 coding DNA: TGCGCCAGCAGCCATCCCCAGGGTTACCTTTACTTT. It is translated as CASSHPQGYLYF.

V and J are TRBV7-6 and TRBJ2-7, with 7 nucleotides matching TRBD2. V lost 1 base to trimming and J lost 6 bases; unmatched junction nucleotides: 6. This CDR3 contains 14 residues. CDR1 SGHVS and CDR2 FNYEAQ come from the germline V gene. The CDR3 is CASSLGARGGEQYF. CDR3 nucleotide sequence: TGTGCCAGCAGCTTAGGGGCCCGCGGGGGCGAGCAGTACTTC.

The chain joins TRBV10-3 to TRBJ1-1; 7 positions match TRBD1. CDR1 and CDR2 (germline): ENHRY, SYGVKD. Trimming cost V 6 bases and J 6 bases; bases outside gene matches: 7. The CDR3 loop spans 13 amino acids. CDR3 amino acids: CAIRQGSFAEAFF. DNA for the CDR3: TGTGCCATCAGACAGGGGTCTTTCGCTGAAGCTTTCTTT.

This clone was observed a single time. The gene calls are TRBV6-2 or TRBV6-3 and TRBJ1-1; TRBD1 aligns across 7 bases. Trimming cost V 2 bases and J 3 bases; bases outside gene matches: 3. The CDR3 extends over 14 amino acids. Germline V lookup: CDR1 MNHEY, CDR2 SVGEGT. CDR3 protein: CASSYGQAYTEAFF. CDR3 sequence (DNA): TGTGCCAGCAGTTACGGACAGGCTTACACTGAAGCTTTCTTT.

This sequence joins TRBV10-1 and TRBJ2-7; 8 nucleotides agree with TRBD1. With V trimmed by 3 bases and J by 3 bases, 7 bases remained unmatched. The CDR3 is 15 residues long. Germline values: CDR1 WNHNN, CDR2 SYGVQD (reference sequence). CDR3 in amino acids: CASSDTTGAHYEQYF. DNA of the CDR3: TGCGCCAGCAGTGATACGACAGGGGCCCACTACGAGCAGTACTTC.

This chain connects TRBV5-5 to TRBJ2-7, with 7 bases lining up with TRBD1. J was trimmed by 2 bases and V by 2 bases; bases with no gene match: 7. The CDR3 is 15 amino acids. Germline V gene sequence: CDR1 SGHKS, CDR2 YYEKEE (reference sequence). This chain's CDR3 is CASSLSDRPPYEQYF. DNA for the CDR3: TGTGCCAGCAGCTTATCGGACAGGCCGCCCTACGAGCAGTACTTC.

This chain uses TRBV5-8 with TRBJ1-5; D is unclear. The CDR3 contains 15 residues. Germline V gives CDR1 SGHTS, CDR2 YDEGEE. Trimming removed 2 bases from V and 9 bases from J, with 18 bases in between. This CDR3 reads CASSFVGIPWSPQHF. DNA for the CDR3: TGTGCCAGCAGCTTCGTAGGGATTCCCTGGTCGCCCCAGCATTTT.

V and J are TRBV28 and TRBJ1-5; the D gene is possibly TRBD1 (5 bases). The CDR3 is 16 residues long. The V gene's germline CDR1 is MDHEN and CDR2 SYDVKM. The V end was cut by 10 bases, the J end by 3 bases, with 22 bases between. This CDR3 reads CATGPLGPSNNQPQHF. CDR3 bases: TGTGCCACTGGCCCCCTGGGGCCCTCGAACAATCAGCCCCAGCATTTT.

The chain employs TRBV14 and TRBJ2-3; no reliable D call. Germline values: CDR1 SGHDN, CDR2 FVKESK. The V end lost 5 bases, the J end lost 3 bases, and 12 bases lay between the germline ends. This CDR3 has 14 residues. CDR3 in amino acids: CASSVKGGTDTQYF. The DNA for the CDR3 is TGTGCCAGCAGCGTAAAAGGTGGGACAGATACGCAGTATTTT.

V usage is TRBV30 and J usage is TRBJ1-4; possibly TRBD1 for D (6 bases). The CDR3 is 13 residues long. Per the germline V gene, CDR1 is GTSNPN and CDR2 is SVGIG (reference sequence). With 3 bases removed from V and 8 bases from J, the gap between germline ends came to 13 bases. The CDR3, as DNA: TGTGCCTGGAGCTTTCCAGGGGACGAAAAACTGTTTTTT. Translating it yields CAWSFPGDEKLFF.

The rearrangement joins TRBV5-1 to TRBJ2-2; D gene ambiguous. The germline V gene encodes CDR1 SGHRS and CDR2 YFSETQ. V lost 0 bases to trimming and J lost 10 bases, with 7 bases between them. CDR3 length equals 12 residues. CDR3 protein: CASSLGRMELFF. In nucleotides, the CDR3 is TGCGCCAGCAGCTTGGGTCGGATGGAGCTGTTTTTT.

V usage is TRBV28 and J usage is TRBJ1-5; the match to TRBD1 covers 8 bases. The CDR3 is 15 residues long. Germline V gives CDR1 MDHEN, CDR2 SYDVKM. V was pared by 3 bases and J by 6 bases, with 7 bases of the junction left unmatched. The CDR3, as DNA: TGTGCCAGCAGTTTGCATCAGGGGGCGACTCAGCCCCAGCATTTT. Amino acids: CASSLHQGATQPQHF.

The chain uses TRBV2 and TRBJ2-1; 7 bases align to TRBD1. Losses at the gene ends were 10 bases for V and 12 bases for J; bases not matched to a gene: 9. In germline, CDR1 is SNHLY, CDR2 FYNNEI. The CDR3 has 11 residues. CDR3 sequence (DNA): TGTGCCACCAGGACAGGCGCCGGGCAGTTCTTC. It translates to CATRTGAGQFF.

The chain couples TRBV25-1 to TRBJ1-2; TRBD1 is a possible D gene (6 bases). V lost 6 bases and J 2 bases, leaving 13 bases between the germline ends. CDR1 and CDR2 from the germline V gene are MGHDK and SYGVNS. The CDR3 sequence is 14 residues long. In DNA, the CDR3 is TGTGCCAGCAGCGAAGGGGGACCCAACTATGGCTACACCTTC. Its protein is CASSEGGPNYGYTF.

J is TRBJ1-5 and V is TRBV5-5; D remains unclear. The CDR3 totals 15 residues. V lost 4 bases and J 0 bases, leaving 11 bases between the germline ends. CDR1 and CDR2 (germline): SGHKS, YYEKEE (reference sequence). The CDR3 sequence is CASSLLGSSNQPQHF. The CDR3, as DNA: TGTGCCAGCAGCCTGCTGGGGAGTAGCAATCAGCCCCAGCATTTT.

The chain couples TRBV19 to TRBJ2-2; 10 bases are a match to TRBD1. In germline, CDR1 is LNHDA, CDR2 SQIVND (reference sequence). V shed 5 bases and J 4 bases; nucleotides not matched to a gene: 10. The CDR3 covers 17 residues. The DNA of the CDR3 is TGTGCCAGTAGTGTCTCGGGTGGGACAGGGGTCACCGGGGAGCTGTTTTTT. This encodes CASSVSGGTGVTGELFF.

V gene TRBV9 combines with J gene TRBJ2-1, with TRBD2 matching over 11 bases. V trimming: 7 bases; J trimming: 9 bases; junction bases outside the gene matches: 6. This CDR3 is 13 amino acids long. CDR1 is SGDLS, CDR2 YYNGEE, per germline. The CDR3 DNA is TGTGCCAGCTCCTTAGCGGGAGGGGTTGAGCAGTTCTTC. Its translation is CASSLAGGVEQFF.

The chain links TRBV5-1 to TRBJ2-1; 12 positions agree with TRBD2. The CDR3 is 15 amino acids. The ends lost 3 bases at V and 4 bases at J; junction bases unmatched: 2. Germline CDR1 reads SGHRS; CDR2 reads YFSETQ. The CDR3 region has the DNA TGCGCCAGCAGCTACGGACTAGCGGGGTACAATGAGCAGTTCTTC. Its translation: CASSYGLAGYNEQFF.